Listed below are T cell receptor beta chains from one sample, sequenced in a study of human T cells and chemical hapten exposure. TCRdb used MiXCR to reprocess the RACE reads, holding one entry per CDR3 protein. The sample contains tens of thousands of distinct CDR3 sequences, around 9.5% of which appear only once. Source: whole blood, taken in connection with sensitization to the hapten diphenylcyclopropenone (DPC). Every receptor here comes from a woman in her 40s with alopecia areata. Some clones in this sample may be carry-over from other donors' samples. CDR3s include the opening cysteine and the closing phenylalanine or tryptophan. Each record gives: J gene, V gene, D gene, clone size, CDR3 DNA, CDR3 protein. A D gene is named only where the DNA matches it firmly. A clone size is listed for some rows: how often the clone was seen (once, few, many), or a class if it is expanded.

>TRBJ2-7|TRBV28|NA|many
TGTGCCAGCAGCTCCCCGGGACAAAGCTCCTACGAGCAGTACTTC
CASSSPGQSSYEQYF
>TRBJ2-4|TRBV25-1|NA|few
TGTGCCAGCAGTGACTATAACATTCAGTACTTC
CASSDYNIQYF
>TRBJ2-7|TRBV5-1|NA|few
TGCGCCAGCAGCTTGGGTGAGGGGGTCTACGAGCAGTACTTC
CASSLGEGVYEQYF
>TRBJ2-1|TRBV2|TRBD2|many
TGTGCCAGCAGTGTCAGCGGGGGGGACAATGAGCAGTTCTTC
CASSVSGGDNEQFF
>TRBJ1-6|TRBV10-3|TRBD1|many
TGTGCCATCACTCCAGGACAGGGGAATTCACCCCTCCACTTT
CAITPGQGNSPLHF
>TRBJ2-7|TRBV12-3/TRBV12-4|NA|few
TGTGCCAGCAGTCGGGGGCAGGGGGATTCCTACGAGCAGTACTTC
CASSRGQGDSYEQYF
>TRBJ1-1|TRBV7-9|TRBD1|many
TGTGCCAGCACAGGGGGTGCCGCGGCGGCTTTCTTT
CASTGGAAAAFF
>TRBJ2-1|TRBV6-2/TRBV6-3|TRBD2|few
TGTGCCAGCAGTTACCCACTAGCGGGGGGCCTAAATGAGCAGTTCTTC
CASSYPLAGGLNEQFF
>TRBJ1-4|TRBV5-1|NA|many
TGCGCCAGCTGTAACCAGGCAGGGGATTGTGAAAAACTGTTTTTT
CASCNQAGDCEKLFF
>TRBJ1-6|TRBV15|NA|NA
TGTGCCACCAGCAGCAGCAAAGGCGGGGCGCTCCACTTT
CATSSSKGGALHF
>TRBJ2-4|TRBV7-2|NA|many
TGTGCCAGCAGCTTAAACACTTTTGCGAACATTCAGTACTTC
CASSLNTFANIQYF
>TRBJ1-1|TRBV11-2|NA|NA
TGTGCCAGCAGCTTAGATGTAGCAGGTGGGAACACTGAAGCTTTCTTT
CASSLDVAGGNTEAFF
>TRBJ2-1|TRBV7-6|NA|few
TGTGCCAGCAGCTTAGGACCGGGACGGACGTTTAATGAGCAGTTCTTC
CASSLGPGRTFNEQFF
>TRBJ2-7|TRBV18|TRBD1|NA
TGTGCCAGCTCACCCGGACAGGGGGCCTACTACGAGCAGTACTTC
CASSPGQGAYYEQYF
>TRBJ2-7|TRBV11-2|NA|NA
TGTGCCAGCAGCCGACGATTCAAAAGCTACGAGCAGTACTTC
CASSRRFKSYEQYF
>TRBJ2-3|TRBV7-8|NA|many
TGTGCCAGCAGCCCCCGATTTGGCACAGATACGCAGTATTTT
CASSPRFGTDTQYF
>TRBJ2-5|TRBV29-1|NA|few
TGCAGCGTTGAGCCCCAAAATCAAGAGACCCAGTACTTC
CSVEPQNQETQYF
>TRBJ1-2|TRBV4-3|NA|many
TGCGCCAGCAGCCAAAGAGGAGTACAGATAAGTGGCTACACCTTC
CASSQRGVQISGYTF
>TRBJ2-7|TRBV7-2|TRBD2|many
TGTGCCAGCAGCTTAGTTAGCGGGGGGGTCGCGAGTATGGAGCAGTACTTC
CASSLVSGGVASMEQYF
>TRBJ1-3|TRBV6-2/TRBV6-3|NA|NA
TGTGCCAGCAGTTCGAAGGGAGCTTCTGGAAACACCATATATTTT
CASSSKGASGNTIYF
>TRBJ2-2|TRBV11-2|TRBD2|many
TGTGCCAGCAGCTCTAGCGGGATGAACACCGGGGAGCTGTTTTTT
CASSSSGMNTGELFF
>TRBJ1-5|TRBV7-2|TRBD1|NA
TGTGCCAGCAGCCGGACAGGGGGCAATCAGCCCCAGCATTTT
CASSRTGGNQPQHF
>TRBJ2-7|TRBV27|NA|NA
TGTGCCAGCAGTTTGGGAGCAGTCCACGAGCAGTACTTC
CASSLGAVHEQYF
>TRBJ2-3|TRBV5-4|NA|many
TGTGCCAGCAGCTCGGACTTGGACACAGATACGCAGTATTTT
CASSSDLDTDTQYF
>TRBJ1-1|TRBV7-9|NA|many
TGTGCCAGCAGCTTAGCACAGGGATCGAACACTGAAGCTTTCTTT
CASSLAQGSNTEAFF
>TRBJ2-1|TRBV5-1|NA|few
TGCGCCAGCAGCTTGGTGTCAGGGTACAATGAGCAGTTCTTC
CASSLVSGYNEQFF
>TRBJ2-2|TRBV28|TRBD1|many
TGTGCCAGCTCTACAGGGGGCAACACCGGGGAGCTGTTTTTT
CASSTGGNTGELFF
>TRBJ1-2|TRBV11-2|NA|few
TGTGCCAGCAGCCTCCGGGGAGGGATCCACCAAGATGGCTACACCTTC
CASSLRGGIHQDGYTF
>TRBJ1-5|TRBV12-3/TRBV12-4|NA|NA
TGTGCCAGCAGTTTAGCGAGGGGGAAAGGGAATGGCAATCAGCCCCAGCATTTT
CASSLARGKGNGNQPQHF
>TRBJ1-2|TRBV10-3|TRBD1|many
TGTGCCATCAGTGATCCGGGACAGGGATTTAACTATGGCTACACCTTC
CAISDPGQGFNYGYTF
>TRBJ1-4|TRBV12-3/TRBV12-4|NA|many
TGTGCCAGCAGTTTAGGGCAGGGGTTCGCAACTAATGAAAAACTGTTTTTT
CASSLGQGFATNEKLFF
>TRBJ1-2|TRBV12-5|NA|many
TGTGCTAGTGGTTTGGGAGGGAACGGCTACACCTTC
CASGLGGNGYTF
>TRBJ1-2|TRBV30|NA|NA
TGTGCCTGGAGAAAGGGGGGTCTGGGCACCGGCTACACCTTC
CAWRKGGLGTGYTF
>TRBJ1-1|TRBV6-6|NA|NA
TGTGCCAGCAGTCCTACGCTAGATGGGGCGAGGTCCTCTGAAGCTTTCTTT
CASSPTLDGARSSEAFF
>TRBJ2-7|TRBV3-2|NA|few
TGTGCCAGCAGCGGGCGCGAGCAGTACTTC
CASSGREQYF
>TRBJ2-1|TRBV7-9|TRBD1|few
TGTGCCAGCAGCTCACCGGGACAGGGGGCAAATGAGCAGTTCTTC
CASSSPGQGANEQFF
>TRBJ1-2|TRBV11-2|NA|many
TGTGCCAGCAGCCCCGCGGGCGGTAACTATGGCTACACCTTC
CASSPAGGNYGYTF
>TRBJ2-1|TRBV5-5|TRBD1|NA
TGTGCCAGCAGCTCTGGGACAGACGCCAATGAGCAGTTCTTC
CASSSGTDANEQFF
>TRBJ1-3|TRBV20-1|TRBD1|many
TGCAGTGCTAGAGGCGCGGTACAGGGGGGAGGAAACACCATATATTTT
CSARGAVQGGGNTIYF
>TRBJ1-5|TRBV12-3/TRBV12-4|NA|NA
TGTGCCAGCAGTCTTACAGGGTGGGACGGTCAGCCCCAGCATTTT
CASSLTGWDGQPQHF
>TRBJ2-1|TRBV7-9|TRBD1|few
TGTGCCAGCAGCCGCCTCCTGACAGGGGACTATGAGCAGTTCTTC
CASSRLLTGDYEQFF
>TRBJ2-1|TRBV7-2|NA|NA
TGTGCCAGCAGCTTAGACGAGGGTAGCAATGAGCAGTTCTTC
CASSLDEGSNEQFF
>TRBJ1-4|TRBV4-3|TRBD1|few
TGCGCCAGCAGCCAGGGACAGGGTGCTGAAAAACTGTTTTTT
CASSQGQGAEKLFF
>TRBJ1-1|TRBV6-5|NA|many
TGTGCCAGCAGTTATAGCACGTCCCCAGTGAAGAACACTGAAGCTTTCTTT
CASSYSTSPVKNTEAFF
>TRBJ1-2|TRBV27|TRBD1|many
TGTGCCAGCAGCCCTCGGGGACAGGGCCCGAGAGGCTACACCTTC
CASSPRGQGPRGYTF
>TRBJ2-7|TRBV29-1|NA|many
TGCAGCGTTGATTCGGGGGGCCACGAGCAGTACTTC
CSVDSGGHEQYF
>TRBJ2-6|TRBV7-6|NA|NA
TGTGCCAGCAGCTTACAGGCTGCCGGGGCCAACGTCCTGACTTTC
CASSLQAAGANVLTF
>TRBJ1-5|TRBV7-2|NA|NA
TGTGCCAGCAGCTTAGCCACCCCTAATCAGCCCCAGCATTTT
CASSLATPNQPQHF
>TRBJ2-3|TRBV10-3|NA|many
TGTGCCATCAGGGCCCAGAAGGTGGGGTACACAGATACGCAGTATTTT
CAIRAQKVGYTDTQYF
>TRBJ2-5|TRBV4-1|NA|few
TGCGCCAGCAGCCAAGAGGGGACCCAAGAGACCCAGTACTTC
CASSQEGTQETQYF
>TRBJ1-1|TRBV3-1|TRBD1|many
TGTGCCAGCAGCCAGGCCGACAGGGTCACTGAAGCTTTCTTT
CASSQADRVTEAFF
>TRBJ2-1|TRBV7-2|NA|many
TGTGCCAGCAGCCCCCGGGGCTCCTACAATGAGCAGTTCTTC
CASSPRGSYNEQFF
>TRBJ1-2|TRBV5-1|TRBD1|NA
TGCGCCAGCAGCCCGGGACAGGTAGCTAACTATGGCTACACCTTC
CASSPGQVANYGYTF
>TRBJ2-5|TRBV12-5|TRBD2|many
TGTGCTAGTGGTGCGGGACTAGGGGAAGAGACCCAGTACTTC
CASGAGLGEETQYF
>TRBJ2-2|TRBV2|NA|NA
TGTGCCAGCAGTCTAGGAGCCGGGGAGCTGTTTTTT
CASSLGAGELFF
>TRBJ1-1|TRBV7-2|NA|few
TGTGCCAGCAGCACCCAGATGAACACTGAAGCTTTCTTT
CASSTQMNTEAFF
>TRBJ1-5|TRBV27|NA|many
TGTGCCAGCAGTTACTCAGGGCCCGGCAATCAGCCCCAGCATTTT
CASSYSGPGNQPQHF
>TRBJ2-3|TRBV6-5|NA|many
TGTGCCAGCACCTCCACTGCGGGCACAGATACGCAGTATTTT
CASTSTAGTDTQYF
>TRBJ2-4|TRBV2|NA|many
TGTGCCAGCAGCCTTACCATTCAGTACTTC
CASSLTIQYF